This TCR beta chain comes out of a study of PD-1 blockade in classical Hodgkin lymphoma. Whole-study findings and limits: Reports described newly diagnosed patients as having lower baseline TCR diversity than healthy donors.

On this clone itself: Its antigen is currently unknown.

There was relapse after autologous stem cell transplantation in every patient, and there was variation in brentuximab vedotin exposure. The data were produced by immunoSEQ multiplex PCR, yet TCRdb's version contains in-frame clones alone and is incomplete. The profile shows about 14,000 clones, about 83% of them singletons. The CDR3 has 12 amino acids. V was cut by 4 bases and J by 4 bases, with 7 bases left in between. Germline V gene lookup returns CDR1 SEHNR and CDR2 FQNEAQ (reference sequence). Here the sequenced sample was peripheral blood mononuclear cells (PBMCs), taken before the second cycle of nivolumab. This chain joins TRBV7-9 and TRBJ2-5; tentatively, D is TRBD1 (5 bases). This clonotype was sampled from a human donor with classical Hodgkin lymphoma. The CDR3 region is CASSYQGETQYF. In DNA, the CDR3 is TGTGCCAGCAGCTACCAGGGAGAGACCCAGTACTTC.